A single sample is the source of the 14 T cell receptor beta chains below, sequenced in a study of a mutant IDH1 vaccine in newly diagnosed glioma. The repertoire was sequenced with immunoSEQ multiplex PCR; TCRdb's copy has only in-frame clones and lacks some. The sample shows roughly 120,000 clones, under 90% of them seen only once. The antigens for these receptors are not known. The sample's time point: week 11, during vaccination. The vaccine gave 300 ug of a 20-mer mutant IDH1 peptide subcutaneously per dose. The material sequenced was PBMCs, taken from a glioma patient whose treatment included an IDH1 peptide vaccine. The receptors stem from a woman aged 45-59 years with glioma.

The chain carries TRBV4-1 and TRBJ1-3, with a possible D match to TRBD1 (6 bases). Germline V gene data show CDR1 as MGHRA and CDR2 as YSYEKL. CDR3 length: 17 residues. The germline V and J ends were trimmed by 1 base and 0 bases, with 13 bases remaining between them. In DNA, the CDR3 is TGCGCCAGCAGCCAAGGACGGGCCAGGGGCTCTGGAAACACCATATATTTT. It encodes CASSQGRARGSGNTIYF.

The chain is built from TRBV18 and TRBJ2-1; a weak D match, TRBD1 (6 bases). This CDR3 has 15 residues. Germline CDR1 is KGHSH and CDR2 is LQKENI. Trimming took off 3 bases at V and 6 bases at J, with 15 bases between the two ends. The CDR3 spells CASSPRTVVVNEQFF. The CDR3, as DNA: TGTGCCAGCTCACCGCGGACAGTAGTGGTCAATGAGCAGTTCTTC.

V and J are TRBV9 and TRBJ1-6, with D unresolved. V was shortened by 0 bases and J by 7 bases, with 11 bases between the two germline ends. This CDR3 is 15 amino acids long. Germline CDR1 is SGDLS and CDR2 is YYNGEE. The CDR3 sequence is CASSVGGLINSPLHF. CDR3 nucleotide sequence: TGTGCCAGCAGCGTAGGAGGGCTAATCAATTCACCCCTCCACTTT.

The rearrangement links TRBV6-6 to TRBJ2-1; TRBD2 matches at 7 bases. The CDR3 is made up of 13 amino acids. The J segment lost 8 bases and the V segment lost 8 bases, leaving 9 bases of the junction unmatched. Germline assignment: CDR1 MNHNY and CDR2 SVGAGI (reference sequence). The CDR3 sequence: CASARRELDEQFF. The CDR3 nucleotides read TGTGCCAGCGCCCGGCGGGAGTTAGATGAGCAGTTCTTC.

This clone was counted a single time. This chain uses TRBV5-4 with TRBJ1-4; D might be TRBD1 (6 bases). The germline V and J ends were trimmed by 3 bases and 5 bases, with 11 bases remaining between them. This CDR3 region has 14 residues. CDR1 SGHNT and CDR2 YYREEE come from the germline V gene (reference sequence). CDR3 sequence: CASSSGQMNEKLFF. The CDR3 nucleotides are TGTGCCAGCAGCTCCGGACAGATGAATGAAAAACTGTTTTTT.

This rearrangement joins TRBV7-9 to TRBJ1-3; D gene ambiguous. The germline V gene encodes CDR1 SEHNR and CDR2 FQNEAQ (reference sequence). The CDR3 spans 18 residues. Trimming took off 3 bases at V and 1 base at J, with 19 bases between the two ends. The CDR3 is CASSFFLRTRKSGNTIYF. The CDR3 DNA reads as TGTGCCAGCAGCTTTTTCCTTAGGACTCGAAAGTCTGGAAACACCATATATTTT.

The chain has TRBV7-3 and TRBJ1-1; D call uncertain. The CDR3 runs to 13 residues. CDR1 SGHTA and CDR2 FQGTGA come from the germline V gene. V lost 4 bases to trimming and J lost 1 base, with 7 bases between them. CDR3 sequence reads: CASSSQENTEAFF. Written as DNA, the CDR3 is TGTGCCAGCAGCTCCCAGGAGAACACTGAAGCTTTCTTT.

The J gene is TRBJ1-3, the V gene TRBV30, with D uncertain. The CDR3 consists of 14 residues. Germline values: CDR1 GTSNPN, CDR2 SVGIG (reference sequence). Between the trimmed V and J ends, which lost 1 base and 0 bases, there was a span of 7 bases. CDR3 protein: CAWSASLSGNTIYF. In nucleotides, the CDR3 is TGTGCCTGGAGTGCTTCGCTCTCTGGAAACACCATATATTTT.

The V call is TRBV21-1, the J call TRBJ2-1; the table calls TRBD2, which could not be checked here. TRBV21-1 counts as a pseudogene. CDR3 length equals 13 residues. The CDR3 region has the DNA TGTGCCAGCAGCCTCGGGAGTAAGGATGAGCAGTTCTTC. Its protein is CASSLGSKDEQFF.

The chain recombines TRBV18 with TRBJ2-7; D is tentatively TRBD1 or TRBD2 (6 bases each). The CDR3 loop spans 14 amino acids. V was cut by 3 bases and J by 6 bases, with 15 bases left in between. Germline lookup yields CDR1 KGHSH and CDR2 LQKENI. The CDR3 region has the DNA TGTGCCAGCTCACCCGGGGGCCGGGTGAGCGAGCAGTACTTC. This codes for CASSPGGRVSEQYF.

The genes are TRBV5-1 and TRBJ2-1, with 8 bases matching TRBD2. Germline loops: CDR1 SGHRS, CDR2 YFSETQ. The CDR3 spans 16 residues. V lost 0 bases and J lost 7; bases outside the gene matches: 9. The CDR3 loop is CASSLVGGAILNEQFF. Written as DNA, the CDR3 is TGCGCCAGCAGCTTGGTCGGGGGGGCGATTCTAAATGAGCAGTTCTTC.

The genes are TRBV7-9 and TRBJ2-7; D not resolved. Germline CDR1 reads SEHNR; CDR2 reads FQNEAQ (reference sequence). With 2 bases removed from V and 7 bases from J, the gap between germline ends came to 6 bases. This CDR3 comprises 11 residues. CDR3 region: CASSLNTEQYF. The CDR3 bases are TGTGCCAGCAGCTTAAATACAGAGCAGTACTTC. The full variable domain, with the rest looked up from reference TRBV7-9 and TRBJ2-7, is DTGVSQNPRHKITKRGQNVTFRCDPISEHNRLYWYRQTLGQGPEFLTYFQNEAQLEKSRLLSDRFSAERPKGSFSTLEIQRTEQGDSAMYLCASSLNTEQYFGPGTRLTVT.

V is TRBV5-1 and J is TRBJ2-1; 11 nucleotides line up with TRBD2. The length of the CDR3 is 15 residues. Germline CDR1 and CDR2: SGHRS and YFSETQ. The trim removed 3 bases at V and 5 bases at J, leaving 4 bases unmatched. The CDR3 coding sequence is TGCGCCAGCAGCTCGGGACTAGCGGAGCACAATGAGCAGTTCTTC. As protein: CASSSGLAEHNEQFF.

The J gene is TRBJ1-1, the V gene TRBV14; D is unclear. V lost 5 bases to trimming and J lost 4 bases, with 11 bases between them. There are 13 residues in the CDR3. From germline, CDR1 is SGHDN and CDR2 FVKESK. The CDR3 reads CASSEGLGTEAFF. In DNA, the CDR3 is TGTGCCAGCAGCGAAGGATTAGGCACTGAAGCTTTCTTT.